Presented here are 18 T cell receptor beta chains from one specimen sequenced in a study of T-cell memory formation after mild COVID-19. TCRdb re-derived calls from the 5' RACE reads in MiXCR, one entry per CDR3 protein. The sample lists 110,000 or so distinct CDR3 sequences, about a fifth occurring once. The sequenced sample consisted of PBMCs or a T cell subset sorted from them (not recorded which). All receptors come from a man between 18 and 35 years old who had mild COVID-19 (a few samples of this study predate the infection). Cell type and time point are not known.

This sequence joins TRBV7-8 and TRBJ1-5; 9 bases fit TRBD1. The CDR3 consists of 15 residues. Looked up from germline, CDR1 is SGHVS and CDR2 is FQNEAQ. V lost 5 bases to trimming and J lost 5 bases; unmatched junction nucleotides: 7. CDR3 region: CASSRGTGSHQPQHF. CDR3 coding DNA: TGTGCCAGCAGCCGGGGGACAGGGTCTCATCAGCCCCAGCATTTT.

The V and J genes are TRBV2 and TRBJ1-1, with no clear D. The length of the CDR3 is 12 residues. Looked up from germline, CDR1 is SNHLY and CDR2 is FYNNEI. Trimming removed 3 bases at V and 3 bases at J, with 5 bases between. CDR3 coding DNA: TGTGCCAGCAGTGACTGGGACACTGAAGCTTTCTTT. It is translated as CASSDWDTEAFF.

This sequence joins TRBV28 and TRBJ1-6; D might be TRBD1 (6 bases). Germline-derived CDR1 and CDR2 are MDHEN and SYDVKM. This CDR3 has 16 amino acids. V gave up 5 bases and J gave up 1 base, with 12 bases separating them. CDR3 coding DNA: TGTGCCAGCAGTGTCATACAGGGTTCCTATAATTCACCCCTCCACTTT. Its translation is CASSVIQGSYNSPLHF.

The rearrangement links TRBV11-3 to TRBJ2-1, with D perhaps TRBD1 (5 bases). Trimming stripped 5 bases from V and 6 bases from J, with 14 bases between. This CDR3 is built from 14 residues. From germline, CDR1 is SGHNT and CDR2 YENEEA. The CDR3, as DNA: TGTGCCAGCAGCCGTCGTGGGGCGGTCAATGAGCAGTTCTTC. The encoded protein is CASSRRGAVNEQFF.

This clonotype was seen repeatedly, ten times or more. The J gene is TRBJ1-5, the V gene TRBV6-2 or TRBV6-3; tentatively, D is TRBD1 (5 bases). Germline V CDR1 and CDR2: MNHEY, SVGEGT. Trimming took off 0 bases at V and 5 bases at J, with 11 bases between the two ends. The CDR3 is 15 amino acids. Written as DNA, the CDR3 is TGTGCCAGCAGTTACTCTCTGGGACCCTATCAGCCCCAGCATTTT. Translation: CASSYSLGPYQPQHF.

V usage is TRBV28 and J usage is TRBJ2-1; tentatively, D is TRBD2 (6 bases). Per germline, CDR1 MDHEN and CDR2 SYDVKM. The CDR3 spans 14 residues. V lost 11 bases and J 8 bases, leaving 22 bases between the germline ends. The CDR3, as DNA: TGTGCCGGGCAGGCGGCGGGGTCGTTAGATGAGCAGTTCTTC. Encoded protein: CAGQAAGSLDEQFF.

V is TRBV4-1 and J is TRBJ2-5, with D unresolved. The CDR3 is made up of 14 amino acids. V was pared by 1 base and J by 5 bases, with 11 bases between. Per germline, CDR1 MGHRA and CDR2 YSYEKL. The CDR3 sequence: CASSQVAIWETQYF. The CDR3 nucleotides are TGCGCCAGCAGCCAAGTGGCAATTTGGGAGACCCAGTACTTC.

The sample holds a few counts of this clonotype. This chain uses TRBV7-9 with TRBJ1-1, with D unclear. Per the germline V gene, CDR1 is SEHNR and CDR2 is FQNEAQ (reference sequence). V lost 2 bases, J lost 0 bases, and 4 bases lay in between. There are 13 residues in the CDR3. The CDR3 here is CASSLTLNTEAFF. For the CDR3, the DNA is TGTGCCAGCAGCTTAACACTGAACACTGAAGCTTTCTTT.

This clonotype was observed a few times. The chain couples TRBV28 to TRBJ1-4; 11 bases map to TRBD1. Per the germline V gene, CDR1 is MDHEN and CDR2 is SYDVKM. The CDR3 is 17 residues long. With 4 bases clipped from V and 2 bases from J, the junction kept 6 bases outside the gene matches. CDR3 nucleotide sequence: TGTGCCAGCAGTTCATCCTGGGACAGGGGGACTAATGAAAAACTGTTTTTT. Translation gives CASSSSWDRGTNEKLFF.

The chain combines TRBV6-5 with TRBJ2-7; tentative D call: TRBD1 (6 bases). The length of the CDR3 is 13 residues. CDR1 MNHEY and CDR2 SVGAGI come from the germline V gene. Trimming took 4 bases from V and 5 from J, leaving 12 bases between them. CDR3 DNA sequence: TGTGCCAGCAGTTTTGGGGGCACTGACGAGCAGTACTTC. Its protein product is CASSFGGTDEQYF.

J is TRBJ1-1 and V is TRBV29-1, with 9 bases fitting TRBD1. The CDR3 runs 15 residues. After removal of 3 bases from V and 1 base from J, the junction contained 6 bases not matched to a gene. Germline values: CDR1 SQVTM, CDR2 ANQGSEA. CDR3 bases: TGCAGCGTTGAGTCCGGGACAGGGTCGAACACTGAAGCTTTCTTT. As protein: CSVESGTGSNTEAFF.

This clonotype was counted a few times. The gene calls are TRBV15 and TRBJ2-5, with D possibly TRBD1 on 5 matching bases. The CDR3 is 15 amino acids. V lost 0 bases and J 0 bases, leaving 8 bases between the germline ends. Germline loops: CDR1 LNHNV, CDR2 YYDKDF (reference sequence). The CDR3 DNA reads TGTGCCACCAGCAGAGATGGCAGGGACCAAGAGACCCAGTACTTC. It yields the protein CATSRDGRDQETQYF.

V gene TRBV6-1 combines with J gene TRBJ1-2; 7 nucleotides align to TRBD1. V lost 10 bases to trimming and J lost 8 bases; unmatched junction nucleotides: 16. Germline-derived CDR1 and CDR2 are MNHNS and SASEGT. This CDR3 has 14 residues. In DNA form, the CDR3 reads TGTGCCACAGCAGTGGTAAGGACAGGTCGGGGCTACACCTTC. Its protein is CATAVVRTGRGYTF.

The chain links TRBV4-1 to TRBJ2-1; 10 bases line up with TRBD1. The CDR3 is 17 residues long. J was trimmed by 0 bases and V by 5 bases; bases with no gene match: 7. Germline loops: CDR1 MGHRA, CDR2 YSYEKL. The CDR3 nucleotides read TGCGCCAGCAGCTCGAGGACAGGGGGAAGCTCCTACAATGAGCAGTTCTTC. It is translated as CASSSRTGGSSYNEQFF.

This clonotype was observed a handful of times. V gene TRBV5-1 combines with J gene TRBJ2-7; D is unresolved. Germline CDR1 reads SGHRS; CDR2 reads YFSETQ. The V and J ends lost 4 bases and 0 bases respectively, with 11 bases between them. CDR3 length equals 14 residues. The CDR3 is CASSLRSVSYEQYF. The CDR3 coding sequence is TGCGCCAGCAGCCTAAGGTCGGTCTCCTACGAGCAGTACTTC.

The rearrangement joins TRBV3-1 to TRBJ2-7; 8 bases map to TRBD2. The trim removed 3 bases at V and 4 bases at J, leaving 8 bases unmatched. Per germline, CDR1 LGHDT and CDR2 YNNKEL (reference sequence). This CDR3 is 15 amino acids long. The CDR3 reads CASSQGGGLGYEQYF. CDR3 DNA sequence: TGTGCCAGCAGCCAGGGCGGGGGACTAGGATACGAGCAGTACTTC.

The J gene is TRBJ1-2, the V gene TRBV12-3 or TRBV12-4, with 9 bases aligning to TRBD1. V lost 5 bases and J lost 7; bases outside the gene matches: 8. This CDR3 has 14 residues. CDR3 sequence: CASSETGTGSGYTF. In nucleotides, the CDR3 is TGTGCCAGCAGTGAGACCGGGACAGGGAGTGGCTACACCTTC.

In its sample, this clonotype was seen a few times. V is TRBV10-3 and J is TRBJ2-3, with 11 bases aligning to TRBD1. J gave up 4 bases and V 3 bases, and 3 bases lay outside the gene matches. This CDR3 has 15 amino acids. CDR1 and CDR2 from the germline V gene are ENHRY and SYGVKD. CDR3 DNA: TGTGCCATCAGTGAAGGGACAGGGGGGGCAGATACGCAGTATTTT. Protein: CAISEGTGGADTQYF.